This passage covers 22 T cell receptor beta chains from one sample sequenced in a study of blood T cells in healthy people across ages. A J-beta primer mix and a sample-barcoded 5' primer were used in a second PCR of roughly 7 to 12 cycles. TCRdb reprocessed the 5' RACE reads with MiXCR, giving one entry per CDR3 protein. Of over 1,300,000 distinct CDR3 sequences listed, 55% to 75% were seen once; the top ten hold 6.5% to 8.5%. Sequenced material: blood. Receptors originate from a man younger than 35 in good health.

Comment on this clonotype: At one end, the junction sequence differs from germline, possibly due to a read error. In nucleotides, the CDR3 is TGTACCAGCAGTTACGACGACGAGCAGTACTTC. This gives the protein CTSSYDDEQYF. V gene TRBV5-6 combines with J gene TRBJ2-7; D ambiguous. Germline assignment: CDR1 SGHDT and CDR2 YYEEEE. The CDR3 is 11 amino acids.

This clonotype was observed a few times. The chain recombines TRBV7-6 with TRBJ1-2; D ambiguous. V gave up 5 bases and J gave up 3 bases, with 16 bases separating them. The CDR3 sequence is 15 residues long. Germline V gene data show CDR1 as SGHVS and CDR2 as FNYEAQ. In DNA form, the CDR3 reads TGTGCCAGCAGCCCGCTCCCCGGCACCGACTATGGCTACACCTTC. Translated: CASSPLPGTDYGYTF.

This clonotype was seen a handful of times. The chain carries TRBV15 and TRBJ1-6; D gene uncertain. V lost 8 bases, J lost 1 base, and 18 bases lay in between. Per the germline V gene, CDR1 is LNHNV and CDR2 is YYDKDF (reference sequence). CDR3 length: 17 residues. CDR3: CATEDGAAGSYNSPLHF. The CDR3 nucleotides read TGTGCCACCGAAGACGGAGCCGCGGGGTCCTATAATTCACCCCTCCACTTT.

Of note for this clonotype: A much larger clonotype is one base distant, so this may be a read error. The chain couples TRBV12-3 or TRBV12-4 to TRBJ2-7, with D perhaps TRBD1 (5 bases). Between the trimmed V and J ends, which lost 0 bases and 7 bases, there was a span of 16 bases. The CDR3 contains 15 residues. CDR3 in amino acids: CASSLAGQGWSEQYF. In DNA form, the CDR3 reads TGTGCCAGCAGTTTAGCGGGGCAGGGTTGGAGTGAGCAGTACTTC.

The V and J genes are TRBV19 and TRBJ2-1, with D maybe TRBD2 (5 bases). V dropped 2 bases and J dropped 2 bases, with 7 bases sitting between them. The CDR3 contains 14 residues. The germline V gene has CDR1 LNHDA and CDR2 SQIVND (reference sequence). The CDR3 spells CASSIQAAYNEQFF. CDR3 nucleotide sequence: TGTGCCAGTAGTATACAAGCGGCCTACAATGAGCAGTTCTTC.

This sequence joins TRBV15 and TRBJ2-5, with D perhaps TRBD1 (5 bases). The J call may be faulty, since TRBJ2-7 better matches the DNA end. CDR1 and CDR2 from the germline V gene are LNHNV and YYDKDF (reference sequence). The CDR3 consists of 15 residues. CDR3 nucleotide sequence: TGTGCCACCAGCACGTCCCCCTTTAAGGGGTACGAGCAGTACTTC. Protein sequence: CATSTSPFKGYEQYF.

The chain recombines TRBV20-1 with TRBJ2-7, with 7 positions matching TRBD2. V shed 2 bases and J 2 bases; nucleotides not matched to a gene: 6. The germline gives CDR1 DFQATT, CDR2 SNEGSKA (reference sequence). This CDR3 comprises 14 residues. This CDR3 is CSARLGSGPYEQYF. CDR3 nucleotides: TGCAGTGCTAGATTGGGTAGCGGGCCCTACGAGCAGTACTTC.

This clonotype was seen ten or more times. CDR3 amino acids: CASSSKETQYF. CDR3 coding DNA: TGTGCCAGCAGCTCGAAAGAGACCCAGTACTTC. The chain joins TRBV12-3 or TRBV12-4 to TRBJ2-5; D is unclear. The CDR3 contains 11 residues. Trimming took 6 bases from V and 3 from J, leaving 5 bases between them.

V is TRBV20-1 and J is TRBJ2-7, with D possibly matching TRBD2 (6 bases). Per germline, CDR1 DFQATT and CDR2 SNEGSKA (reference sequence). V was cut by 3 bases and J by 4 bases, with 13 bases left in between. The CDR3 totals 13 residues. Here the CDR3 reads CSARAPGDYEQYF. In DNA, the CDR3 is TGCAGTGCTAGGGCGCCGGGGGATTACGAGCAGTACTTC.

This chain uses TRBV12-3 or TRBV12-4 with TRBJ2-6; the D is unclear. This CDR3 contains 18 residues. Trimming stripped 7 bases from V and 0 bases from J, with 19 bases between. The CDR3 region has the DNA TGTGCCAGCACCTCCTACGGCCGACTGAGCTCTGGGGCCAACGTCCTGACTTTC. Its translation: CASTSYGRLSSGANVLTF.

This rearrangement joins TRBV4-3 to TRBJ2-1; D is unclear. Germline CDR1 and CDR2: LGHNA and YSLEER. The CDR3 extends over 12 amino acids. The V end lost 0 bases, the J end lost 8 bases, and 5 bases lay between the germline ends. CDR3 sequence: CASSQDQDEQFF. For the CDR3, the DNA is TGCGCCAGCAGCCAAGATCAAGATGAGCAGTTCTTC.

Only a few counts were recorded for this clonotype. The genes are TRBV28 and TRBJ2-7; D gene unclear. Trimming left V 2 bases short and J 3 bases short, with 8 bases between. The CDR3 consists of 13 residues. Germline V gene lookup returns CDR1 MDHEN and CDR2 SYDVKM. The CDR3 is CASSLSAIYEQYF. CDR3 nucleotide sequence: TGTGCCAGCAGTTTAAGTGCTATCTACGAGCAGTACTTC. The entire variable domain, with the rest obtained from reference TRBV28 and TRBJ2-7, is as follows: DVKVTQSSRYLVKRTGEKVFLECVQDMDHENMFWYRQDPGLGLRLIYFSYDVKMKEKGDIPEGYSVSREKKERFSLILESASTNQTSMYLCASSLSAIYEQYFGPGTRLTVT.

The CDR3 sequence is CASSAYGTVGEGYF. As DNA, the CDR3 is TGTGCCAGCAGCGCTTACGGAACCGTAGGGGAAGGGTACTTC. The rearrangement joins TRBV9 to TRBJ2-5, with a weak D call TRBD1 (5 bases). Germline V gene lookup returns CDR1 SGDLS and CDR2 YYNGEE. V shed 3 bases and J shed 13 bases, with 22 bases lying between them. The CDR3 is 14 amino acids.

There are a few counts of this clonotype. The chain carries TRBV2 and TRBJ1-2; 11 nucleotides align to TRBD1. Germline trimming cut 6 bases from V and 8 bases from J; bases unmatched to any gene: 5. Germline V gene data show CDR1 as SNHLY and CDR2 as FYNNEI. The length of the CDR3 is 13 residues. CDR3 residues: CASRGQGARGYTF. CDR3 sequence (DNA): TGTGCCAGCAGAGGACAGGGGGCGCGCGGCTACACCTTC. Full variable domain (outside the CDR3, taken from reference TRBV2 and TRBJ1-2): EPEVTQTPSHQVTQMGQEVILRCVPISNHLYFYWYRQILGQKVEFLVSFYNNEISEKSEIFDDQFSVERPDGSNFTLKIRSTKLEDSAMYFCASRGQGARGYTFGSGTRLTVV.

The genes are TRBV4-2 and TRBJ2-5; D is ambiguous. Near its end, the DNA agrees better with TRBJ2-7, so the J call may be wrong. This CDR3 region has 14 residues. Germline V gene lookup returns CDR1 LGHNA and CDR2 YNFKEQ. The DNA for the CDR3 is TGTGCCAGCAGCCAAGAAAACTCTTACTACGAGCAGTACTTC. This sequence encodes CASSQENSYYEQYF.

Comments on this clonotype: One end of the junction fails to match germline, which may point to a read error. The chain recombines TRBV27 with TRBJ2-2; maybe TRBD1 (8 bases). The CDR3 totals 12 residues. The V gene's germline CDR1 is MNHEY and CDR2 SMNVEV (reference sequence). CDR3 bases: TGTGCCAGCAGTCAGAACAGGGGGGGGCTGTTTTTT. Translation gives CASSQNRGGLFF.

The V gene is TRBV20-1, the J gene TRBJ2-5; 11 nucleotides line up with TRBD2. J gave up 5 bases and V 0 bases, and 5 bases lay outside the gene matches. CDR1 is DFQATT and CDR2 is SNEGSKA in the germline V gene (reference sequence). This CDR3 has 15 residues. The chain's CDR3 is CSARDILAGGETQYF. In DNA, the CDR3 is TGCAGTGCTAGAGATATTCTAGCGGGGGGTGAGACCCAGTACTTC.

V gene TRBV25-1 combines with J gene TRBJ1-3; TRBD1 is a possible D gene (5 bases). The CDR3 length is 12 residues. Germline assignment: CDR1 MGHDK and CDR2 SYGVNS. Trimming took 10 bases from V and 2 from J, leaving 9 bases between them. The chain's CDR3 is CATRAAGNTIYF. The CDR3 DNA follows: TGTGCCACCAGGGCCGCTGGAAACACCATATATTTT.

The V gene is TRBV28, the J gene TRBJ2-2; D gene ambiguous. The J call is doubtful: the DNA matches TRBJ1-1 better. This CDR3 has 12 residues. CDR1 and CDR2 (germline): MDHEN, SYDVKM. This chain's CDR3 is CASRFSIQGAFF. DNA for the CDR3: TGTGCCAGCAGGTTCTCTATCCAAGGAGCTTTCTTT.

The table lists this clonotype with a few counts. The rearrangement uses TRBV20-1 and TRBJ2-3, with D unclear. The V end was cut by 3 bases, the J end by 5 bases, with 18 bases between. CDR3 size: 15 residues. Germline values: CDR1 DFQATT, CDR2 SNEGSKA (reference sequence). The CDR3: CSASGWVMAVDTQYF. The CDR3 DNA sequence: TGCAGTGCTAGTGGGTGGGTCATGGCGGTAGATACGCAGTATTTT.

The V call is TRBV11-2, the J call TRBJ2-6, with D perhaps matching TRBD1 (5 bases). The V gene lost 3 bases and the J gene lost 0 bases, with 15 bases spanning the gap. This CDR3 region has 18 residues. Germline lookup yields CDR1 SGHAT and CDR2 FQNNGV. CDR3 DNA sequence: TGTGCCAGCAGCTTTGGGTACAGGCGCGACTCTGGGGCCAACGTCCTGACTTTC. It is translated as CASSFGYRRDSGANVLTF.

The chain couples TRBV9 to TRBJ2-2; perhaps TRBD2 as D (5 bases). Between the trimmed V and J ends, which lost 0 bases and 1 base, there was a span of 13 bases. CDR3 length equals 17 residues. Looked up from germline, CDR1 is SGDLS and CDR2 is YYNGEE. CDR3 nucleotide sequence: TGTGCCAGCAGCGTAGGTTCGGGGTTGGAGAACACCGGGGAGCTGTTTTTT. Translating it yields CASSVGSGLENTGELFF.